A selection of T cell receptor beta chains follows, all from one sample in a study of blood T cell repertoires in COVID-19. Measured with immunoSEQ multiplex PCR; TCRdb has only the in-frame clones, and not every one. The sample yields more than 95,000 clones, 85% to 90% seen once. The specimen sequenced was peripheral blood. The receptor source for this set is a human donor in a cohort sampled during active COVID-19. The CDR3 runs from the conserved cysteine through the conserved F or W. Fields, in order: V gene, J gene, clone size, D gene, CDR3 protein, CDR3 DNA. The D gene is left open where the match is weak. The size field is filled for only some rows; it gives once, few, many or a size class.

>TRBV5-6|TRBJ2-5|NA|NA
CASSLLVDFEETQYF
TGTGCCAGCAGCTTACTGGTTGACTTTGAAGAGACCCAGTACTTC
>TRBV5-1|TRBJ1-1|NA|NA
CASSPGNDGSTEAFF
TGCGCCAGCAGCCCGGGAAACGACGGATCCACTGAAGCTTTCTTT
>TRBV18|TRBJ2-3|NA|TRBD2
CASSPPSSGRDTQYF
TGTGCCAGCTCACCCCCCTCTAGCGGGAGGGATACGCAGTATTTT
>TRBV28|TRBJ1-6|NA|NA
CASSSSGSPLHF
TGTGCCAGCAGTTCGAGCGGTTCACCCCTCCACTTT
>TRBV27|TRBJ1-2|once|NA
CASSSRTVGAPGGYTF
TGTGCCAGCAGTTCCCGGACGGTGGGAGCCCCCGGTGGCTACACCTTC
>TRBV4-1|TRBJ2-5|NA|TRBD1
CASRGVDREQETQYF
TGCGCCAGCAGAGGGGTAGACAGGGAGCAAGAGACCCAGTACTTC
>TRBV4-2|TRBJ2-7|few|NA
CASSQVGRLTSSYEQYF
TGTGCCAGCAGCCAGGTTGGCAGACTCACGAGCTCCTACGAGCAGTACTTC
>TRBV9|TRBJ2-3|NA|TRBD2
CASSASGSTDTQYF
TGTGCCAGCAGCGCTAGCGGCAGCACAGATACGCAGTATTTT
>TRBV5-4|TRBJ2-7|NA|NA
CASSLAAAGHYEQYF
TGTGCCAGCAGCTTGGCCGCAGCGGGCCACTACGAGCAGTACTTC
>TRBV7-8|TRBJ1-2|NA|TRBD1
CASSPWDRGAVGGYTF
TGTGCCAGCAGCCCCTGGGACAGGGGGGCTGTGGGTGGCTACACCTTC
>TRBV19|TRBJ1-2|NA|TRBD1
CASSSRTGGDYGYTF
TGTGCCAGTAGTAGCCGGACAGGGGGCGACTATGGCTACACCTTC
>TRBV28|TRBJ2-5|NA|TRBD1
CASSLWDRGVKETQYF
TGTGCCAGCAGTTTATGGGACAGGGGGGTTAAGGAGACCCAGTACTTC
>TRBV5-1|TRBJ1-5|NA|NA
CASSLAGTNQPQHF
TGCGCCAGCAGCTTGGCAGGTACCAATCAGCCCCAGCATTTT
>TRBV10-2|TRBJ2-1|NA|NA
CASQQDEQFF
TGCGCCAGCCAGCAGGATGAGCAGTTCTTC
>TRBV19|TRBJ1-1|NA|TRBD1
CASAFARGPVNTEAFF
TGTGCCAGTGCGTTCGCGAGGGGGCCTGTGAACACTGAAGCTTTCTTT
>TRBV19|TRBJ2-5|NA|NA
CASSSSGETQYF
TGTGCCAGTAGTAGTTCGGGGGAGACCCAGTACTTC
>TRBV19|TRBJ2-1|NA|TRBD2
CASSPGLAVYNEQFF
TGTGCCAGTAGTCCGGGACTAGCGGTTTACAATGAGCAGTTCTTC
>TRBV6-6|TRBJ1-6|NA|NA
CASSRQPGGISYSPLHF
TGTGCCAGCAGCCGACAGCCCGGGGGGATCTCATATTCACCCCTCCACTTT
>TRBV28|TRBJ2-1|NA|TRBD2
CASGLAGRSSYNEQFF
TGTGCCAGCGGACTAGCGGGTCGTAGCTCCTACAATGAGCAGTTCTTC
>TRBV11-2|TRBJ1-1|NA|NA
CASSLRVENTEAFF
TGTGCCAGCAGCTTACGGGTTGAGAACACTGAAGCTTTCTTT
>TRBV6-5|TRBJ1-6|once|TRBD1
CASGTGEASPLHF
TGTGCCAGTGGGACAGGGGAGGCTTCACCCCTCCACTTT
>TRBV6-5|TRBJ2-7|NA|NA
CASSHSIGDFIYEQYF
TGTGCCAGCAGTCACTCGATCGGGGACTTTATATACGAGCAGTACTTC
>TRBV20-1|TRBJ2-7|NA|NA
CSAQSEYEQYF
TGCAGTGCTCAATCTGAGTACGAGCAGTACTTC
>TRBV6-6|TRBJ2-7|few|NA
CASRLTGITYEQYF
TGTGCCAGCAGACTAACAGGGATCACCTACGAGCAGTACTTC